One TCR beta chain is described in this entry. Its antigen is currently unknown. Produced via immunoSEQ multiplex PCR; TCRdb's table is partial and in-frame only. The sample consists of under 9,500 clones, 80% to 90% of them appearing once. Specified time point: roughly 11-day in vitro stimulation with candidate neoantigen peptide 7. A roughly 10-day in vitro culture was run per each of fewer than ten reactive peptides. A no-peptide control culture served as baseline for clone fold changes. The data stem from a study of PD-1 blockade in mismatch repair-deficient tumors. The sample in question was cells cultured in vitro, obtained from a patient treated with pembrolizumab. The receptor was isolated from an adult with mismatch repair-deficient cancer.

DNA of the CDR3: TGTGCCAGCAAACCTAGCGGGAGAGGGAATGAGCAGTTCTTC. Encoded protein: CASKPSGRGNEQFF. V and J are TRBV2 and TRBJ2-1; the match to TRBD2 covers 10 bases. This CDR3 contains 14 residues. Germline CDR1 reads SNHLY; CDR2 reads FYNNEI. Trimming removed 7 bases from V and 7 bases from J; junction bases left unmatched: 7.